Listed below are T cell receptor beta chains from one sample, sequenced in a study of T cells after yellow fever vaccination. In TCRdb, the 5' RACE reads were re-called with MiXCR into one record per CDR3 protein. Among 400,000 or so distinct CDR3 sequences listed, approximately 10% were seen once. The specimen comprised PBMCs, sampled on the day of the first yellow fever vaccination. The source is a man between 18 and 35 years old who received the YFV17D yellow fever vaccine. CDR3s include the opening cysteine and the closing phenylalanine or tryptophan. D genes are given only for firm matches. Part of the rows lack a size; the others show once, few, many or a class for expanded clones.

TRBJ2-3 | many | NA | TRBV7-6 | TGTGCCAGCAGCTTAGACGGAAGGCCAGATACGCAGTATTTT | CASSLDGRPDTQYF
TRBJ1-5 | many | NA | TRBV4-1 | TGCGCCAGCAGCCAACCGGACTCCGGTCCGGGGCCCCAGCATTTT | CASSQPDSGPGPQHF
TRBJ1-3 | many | NA | TRBV5-1 | TGCGCCAGCAGCTTGGGACGGACGGCAGACGGAAACACCATATATTTT | CASSLGRTADGNTIYF
TRBJ2-5 | many | TRBD1 | TRBV7-6 | TGTGCCAGCAGCTCAGGGTTGACAGGGAGTAGGGAGACCCAGTACTTC | CASSSGLTGSRETQYF
TRBJ2-2 | NA | TRBD2 | TRBV7-3 | TGTGCCAGCAGCTTGGGAGGGACGGCCGGGGAGCTGTTTTTT | CASSLGGTAGELFF
TRBJ2-3 | few | NA | TRBV4-3 | TGCGCCAGCAGCCAAGATACCCCTAGGGATACGCAGTATTTT | CASSQDTPRDTQYF
TRBJ2-1 | NA | TRBD2 | TRBV2 | TGTGCCAGCAGTGGGCCCCGCGGGGGGGCGGTCGATGAGCAGTTCTTC | CASSGPRGGAVDEQFF
TRBJ1-2 | NA | NA | TRBV7-9 | TGTGCCAGCGGGGACTATGGCTACACCTTC | CASGDYGYTF
TRBJ2-2 | NA | NA | TRBV7-9 | TGTGCCAGCAGCTTCGAAGGTCCGGCCACCGGGGAGCTGTTTTTT | CASSFEGPATGELFF
TRBJ2-1 | few | NA | TRBV3-1 | TGTGCCAGCAGCCAAGATACAGTAGGACAGCGAGAGCAGTTCTTC | CASSQDTVGQREQFF
TRBJ1-5 | many | NA | TRBV6-2/TRBV6-3 | TGTGCCAGCAGTTACGTGGGGGATCAGCCCCAGCATTTT | CASSYVGDQPQHF
TRBJ1-1 | NA | NA | TRBV5-4 | TGTGCCAGCAGCAGGGTTTCCATGAACACTGAAGCTTTCTTT | CASSRVSMNTEAFF
TRBJ2-1 | NA | NA | TRBV20-1 | TGCAGTGCTAGAGATCCCGGCGGCTACAATGAGCAGTTCTTC | CSARDPGGYNEQFF
TRBJ2-7 | many | TRBD2 | TRBV7-2 | TGTGCCAGCAGCTTAGTTAGCGGGGCGATCTACGAGCAGTACTTC | CASSLVSGAIYEQYF
TRBJ2-4 | few | NA | TRBV12-3/TRBV12-4 | TGTGCCAGTACACTAGCCAAAAACATTCAGTACTTC | CASTLAKNIQYF
TRBJ1-4 | few | NA | TRBV7-2 | TGTGCCAGCAGCTACACGGGGCCGCGAGAAAAACTGTTTTTT | CASSYTGPREKLFF
TRBJ1-6 | few | TRBD1 | TRBV20-1 | TGCAGTGCTAGAGACCCCTACAGGGGGCGAAATTCACCCCTCCACTTT | CSARDPYRGRNSPLHF
TRBJ2-1 | NA | NA | TRBV7-8 | TGTGCCAGCAGTTTGACAGGTTCGGGGTACAATGAGCAGTTCTTC | CASSLTGSGYNEQFF
TRBJ2-3 | few | NA | TRBV15 | TGTGCCACCAGTTTTGGCGGGGTACAAGCAGATACGCAGTATTTT | CATSFGGVQADTQYF
TRBJ2-3 | NA | NA | TRBV11-3 | TGTGCCAGCAGCTACGGGGGAGGAACAGATACGCAGTATTTT | CASSYGGGTDTQYF
TRBJ1-4 | many | NA | TRBV4-1 | TGCGCCAGCAGCCAAGCCCGCGGGGGCTTTGAAAAACTGTTTTTT | CASSQARGGFEKLFF
TRBJ1-5 | few | NA | TRBV20-1 | TGCAGTGCTAGAGGCCTCGGGGCTGAAAGGCAGCCCCAGCATTTT | CSARGLGAERQPQHF